Each of the 14 T cell receptor beta chains below was sequenced from the same sample in a study of T-cell reconstitution after alpha-beta-depleted transplantation in children. A library of TCRbeta sequences, prepared with unique molecular identifiers, was generated. MiXCR was run by TCRdb on the PCR reads, yielding one entry per CDR3 protein. The sample consists of fewer than 130,000 distinct CDR3 sequences, 9% to 12% of them appearing once. The sample was PBMCs from the stem cell graft donor, taken from the stem cell graft. These receptor sequences come from a human donor who donated a stem cell graft to a child with acute lymphoblastic leukemia.

This clonotype was picked up many times. This rearrangement joins TRBV6-5 to TRBJ2-1; 10 bases fit TRBD2. Germline V lookup: CDR1 MNHEY, CDR2 SVGAGI. The CDR3 covers 18 residues. V lost 0 bases and J lost 3; bases outside the gene matches: 8. CDR3 nucleotide sequence: TGTGCCAGCAGTTACTCGGGACTAGCGAGGATTGGCTACAATGAGCAGTTCTTC. It encodes CASSYSGLARIGYNEQFF.

Here the CDR3 DNA reads TGTGCCAGCAGCCCTTCGACAAGGTCGGGGGAGACCCAGTACTTC. This gives the protein CASSPSTRSGETQYF. V gene TRBV5-4 combines with J gene TRBJ2-5; D is possibly TRBD2 (5 bases). Germline CDR1 is SGHNT and CDR2 is YYREEE (reference sequence). The CDR3 loop spans 15 amino acids. Trimming cost V 4 bases and J 5 bases, with 18 bases left between them.

This clonotype was picked up many times. The DNA of the CDR3 is TGTGCCAGCTCACCGTCGGGACGGACCAATCAGCCCCAGCATTTT. Protein product: CASSPSGRTNQPQHF. The chain uses TRBV18 and TRBJ1-5; a possible D gene is TRBD1 (5 bases). Germline V gene sequence: CDR1 KGHSH, CDR2 LQKENI. The CDR3 sequence is 15 residues long. Trimming took off 3 bases at V and 3 bases at J, with 12 bases between the two ends.

There are many counts of this clonotype. The chain couples TRBV4-3 to TRBJ2-1; D is possibly TRBD2 (5 bases). The CDR3 runs 16 residues. The V end was cut by 0 bases, the J end by 2 bases, with 11 bases between. Germline assignment: CDR1 LGHNA and CDR2 YSLEER. Here the CDR3 DNA reads TGCGCCAGCAGCCAAGATCCGGGGAGCCCCTACAATGAGCAGTTCTTC. Amino acids: CASSQDPGSPYNEQFF.

This clonotype was detected many times. This chain uses TRBV20-1 with TRBJ2-7, with D perhaps matching TRBD2 (6 bases). Between the trimmed V and J ends, which lost 4 bases and 12 bases, there was a span of 16 bases. CDR3 length: 11 amino acids. Germline loops: CDR1 DFQATT, CDR2 SNEGSKA (reference sequence). The CDR3 nucleotides are TGCAGTGCTATGGAGGTTCCCGGGGGGTACTTC. Translating gives CSAMEVPGGYF.

At least ten counts were recorded for this clonotype. This chain joins TRBV5-5 and TRBJ2-7; maybe TRBD1 (5 bases). The CDR3 runs 14 residues. From germline, CDR1 is SGHKS and CDR2 YYEKEE (reference sequence). Trimming took 1 base from V and 2 from J, leaving 10 bases between them. CDR3 DNA: TGTGCCAGCAGCTTGTACCAGGGTCCCTACGAGCAGTACTTC. Translation gives CASSLYQGPYEQYF. The full variable domain, rest sourced from reference TRBV5-5 and TRBJ2-7, is DAGVTQSPTHLIKTRGQQVTLRCSPISGHKSVSWYQQVLGQGPQFIFQYYEKEERGRGNFPDRFSARQFPNYSSELNVNALLLGDSALYLCASSLYQGPYEQYFGPGTRLTVT.

In this sample, this clonotype turned up many times. This chain joins TRBV10-3 and TRBJ1-1; D perhaps matches TRBD1 (5 bases). This CDR3 has 15 residues. The germline V and J ends were trimmed by 4 bases and 1 base, with 13 bases remaining between them. Germline V lookup: CDR1 ENHRY, CDR2 SYGVKD. Here the CDR3 reads CAISANQGGNTEAFF. In DNA form, the CDR3 reads TGTGCCATCAGTGCCAACCAGGGAGGGAACACTGAAGCTTTCTTT.

This clonotype was picked up many times. The V gene is TRBV15, the J gene TRBJ2-3, with 7 bases aligning to TRBD1. Germline-derived CDR1 and CDR2 are LNHNV and YYDKDF (reference sequence). Trimming removed 5 bases from V and 0 bases from J; junction bases left unmatched: 8. The CDR3 is 16 residues long. The CDR3 DNA reads TGTGCCACCAGCCAGGGACAGACACCTAGCACAGATACGCAGTATTTT. This codes for CATSQGQTPSTDTQYF.

The chain links TRBV14 to TRBJ2-1; 9 bases map to TRBD1. With V trimmed by 0 bases and J by 2 bases, 8 bases remained unmatched. CDR1 and CDR2 (germline): SGHDN, FVKESK. The CDR3 covers 18 residues. CDR3 sequence reads: CASSQDLRRDRAYNEQFF. As DNA, the CDR3 is TGTGCCAGCAGCCAAGATCTGAGACGGGACAGGGCCTACAATGAGCAGTTCTTC.

This clonotype has ten or more counts. V gene TRBV20-1 combines with J gene TRBJ1-2; TRBD1 is a possible D gene (5 bases). V dropped 3 bases and J dropped 4 bases, with 15 bases sitting between them. There are 14 residues in the CDR3. Germline lookup yields CDR1 DFQATT and CDR2 SNEGSKA (reference sequence). CDR3 DNA sequence: TGCAGTGCTAGGTCCGGGACTTCTAGCTATGGCTACACCTTC. Encoded protein: CSARSGTSSYGYTF.

This sequence joins TRBV5-6 and TRBJ1-4; D ambiguous. From germline, CDR1 is SGHDT and CDR2 YYEEEE. Trimming left V 2 bases short and J 8 bases short, with 7 bases between. There are 12 residues in the CDR3. CDR3 bases: TGTGCCAGCAGCTTAAGGAGGGAAAAACTGTTTTTT. It translates to CASSLRREKLFF.

This clonotype was recorded at least ten times. The rearrangement joins TRBV28 to TRBJ2-7; D call uncertain. V shed 7 bases and J shed 6 bases, with 22 bases lying between them. This CDR3 has 15 amino acids. Germline V lookup: CDR1 MDHEN, CDR2 SYDVKM. The CDR3 protein is CASTSVGQPPGEQYF. CDR3 in DNA: TGTGCCAGCACCTCGGTGGGCCAGCCCCCGGGCGAGCAGTACTTC.

This clonotype was recorded at least ten times. The chain joins TRBV2 to TRBJ2-3, with 8 bases that match TRBD2. The CDR3 spans 14 residues. The germline V gene encodes CDR1 SNHLY and CDR2 FYNNEI. The V and J ends lost 8 bases and 4 bases, in that order; junction bases with no gene match: 8. CDR3: CASLGLEEPDTQYF. For the CDR3, the DNA is TGTGCCAGCCTGGGACTAGAAGAACCAGATACGCAGTATTTT. The complete variable domain, with remaining parts taken from reference TRBV2 and TRBJ2-3, reads EPEVTQTPSHQVTQMGQEVILRCVPISNHLYFYWYRQILGQKVEFLVSFYNNEISEKSEIFDDQFSVERPDGSNFTLKIRSTKLEDSAMYFCASLGLEEPDTQYFGPGTRLTVL.

This clonotype was observed at least ten times. The V call is TRBV20-1, the J call TRBJ2-5; maybe TRBD2 (6 bases). The CDR3 has 13 amino acids. The V gene's germline CDR1 is DFQATT and CDR2 SNEGSKA (reference sequence). Trimming removed 0 bases from V and 4 bases from J, with 9 bases in between. CDR3 sequence: CSARELARETQYF. CDR3 in DNA: TGCAGTGCTAGAGAACTAGCCCGAGAGACCCAGTACTTC.